These T cell receptor beta chains were read from a single sample in a study of T-cell reconstitution after alpha-beta-depleted transplantation in children. TCRdb re-called the PCR reads through MiXCR, storing one row per CDR3 protein. This repertoire shows about 250,000 distinct CDR3 sequences, approximately 24% found once; its top ten account for roughly 5%. The specimen comprised PBMCs, mostly from graft donor cells, sampled 360 days after TCRalphabeta/CD19-depleted stem cell transplant. These receptors were taken from a female patient between 2 and 15 years old who had a stem cell transplant for congenital amegakaryocytic thrombocytopenia, so the T cells may come from the graft donor. Each CDR3 is given without its conserved first and last residue.

v_call: TRBV12-3/TRBV12-4
cdr3_aa: ASSLALAGPDTQY

v_call: TRBV7-9
cdr3_aa: ASSLGRLAGGSDTQY

v_call: TRBV5-1
cdr3_aa: ASSSRTSGWEEQF

v_call: TRBV29-1
cdr3_aa: SVEDGFWGSYEQY

v_call: TRBV15
cdr3_aa: ATSRDLGLMYQETQY

v_call: TRBV20-1
cdr3_aa: SARDVLRQQETQY

v_call: TRBV5-1
cdr3_aa: ASSFFQSTDTQY

v_call: TRBV20-1
cdr3_aa: SALDSPSNQPQH

v_call: TRBV7-8
cdr3_aa: ASSYYWGNQPQH

v_call: TRBV20-1
cdr3_aa: SARDPRGLSGALGYEQY

v_call: TRBV6-2/TRBV6-3
cdr3_aa: ASSYSSLGEGRLSSYNEQF

v_call: TRBV12-3/TRBV12-4
cdr3_aa: ASMDRAGTGELF

v_call: TRBV20-1
cdr3_aa: SARNPLAGGPETQY

v_call: TRBV7-8
cdr3_aa: ASSPRTGSTRRYIQY

v_call: TRBV20-1
cdr3_aa: SAKGQYYEQY

v_call: TRBV20-1
cdr3_aa: SASIPGDYEQY

v_call: TRBV4-1
cdr3_aa: ASSLLGLAGNYEQY

v_call: TRBV30
cdr3_aa: AWSAGLGELF

v_call: TRBV7-9
cdr3_aa: ASSLDFDREQY

v_call: TRBV12-3/TRBV12-4
cdr3_aa: ASSLRGTYEQY

v_call: TRBV6-5
cdr3_aa: ASSYPGGPTGELF

v_call: TRBV5-8
cdr3_aa: ASSWLRTEAF

v_call: TRBV7-8
cdr3_aa: ASSLFALTDTQY

v_call: TRBV6-5
cdr3_aa: ASSYSIYTGSYNEQF

v_call: TRBV20-1
cdr3_aa: SASRSGSPGELF

v_call: TRBV6-1
cdr3_aa: ASRGTANSYEQY

v_call: TRBV3-1
cdr3_aa: ASSPPGPRETQY

v_call: TRBV28
cdr3_aa: ASSLFRPRSNSPLH

v_call: TRBV5-1
cdr3_aa: ASTLRGAPNTGELF

v_call: TRBV12-3/TRBV12-4
cdr3_aa: ASSWDRGHEQY

v_call: TRBV11-1
cdr3_aa: ASITRDTGSAITDTQY

v_call: TRBV27
cdr3_aa: ASSLFWGRGANVLT

v_call: TRBV7-2
cdr3_aa: ASSFFLAKNIQY

v_call: TRBV11-2
cdr3_aa: ASSPPSGKYQETQY

v_call: TRBV4-3
cdr3_aa: ASSQEGLRTDTQY

v_call: TRBV28
cdr3_aa: ASSPLRTYNEQF

v_call: TRBV30
cdr3_aa: AWSPTAGGAQH

v_call: TRBV10-3
cdr3_aa: AISELAGENQETQY

v_call: TRBV10-3
cdr3_aa: AISQQAEAF

v_call: TRBV6-5
cdr3_aa: ASSYFTGGMTGELF

v_call: TRBV5-1
cdr3_aa: ASSLLRQGAYGYT

v_call: TRBV20-1
cdr3_aa: STTDRGRGNTEAF

v_call: TRBV4-1
cdr3_aa: ASSQVGQASYEQY

v_call: TRBV18
cdr3_aa: ASSPWFQKSYEQY

v_call: TRBV7-8
cdr3_aa: ASSLGGPGTVYNEQF

v_call: TRBV20-1
cdr3_aa: SARSYRQGGREQY

v_call: TRBV28
cdr3_aa: ASSSLEPNYGYT

v_call: TRBV20-1
cdr3_aa: SARARDPLLDEQY

v_call: TRBV12-3/TRBV12-4
cdr3_aa: ASAGASNYGYT

v_call: TRBV5-1
cdr3_aa: ASSSMADYGYT

v_call: TRBV29-1
cdr3_aa: SASGGNEQY